The 6 T cell receptor beta chains below were found in one sample sequenced in a study of PD-1 blockade in classical Hodgkin lymphoma. As to time point: newly diagnosed, previously untreated cHL patient sample. It was by magnetic negative selection that CD4+ T cells were purified from thawed PBMCs. This table comes from immunoSEQ multiplex PCR, and its TCRdb copy is limited to in-frame clones, with some not included. This sample has tens of thousands of clones; more than 80% occur once, and the top ten carry more than 0.35%. Sequenced input: CD4+ T cells from blood. These TCRs come from a human donor with classical Hodgkin lymphoma.

The table lists this clone with a count of one. Germline and junction disagree at one end, which may indicate a read error. The rearrangement links TRBV7-8 to TRBJ2-4; 9 nucleotides agree with TRBD1. This CDR3 has 13 amino acids. In germline, CDR1 is SGHVS, CDR2 FQNEAQ. The CDR3 DNA reads TGTGCCAGCAGCTTAACCCGGGACAGGGAAGTGCACTTC. The encoded protein is CASSLTRDREVHF.

This chain uses TRBV28 with TRBJ2-6; the match to TRBD1 covers 7 bases. J gave up 1 base and V 7 bases, and 1 base lay outside the gene matches. CDR1 MDHEN and CDR2 SYDVKM come from the germline V gene. The CDR3 spans 14 residues. CDR3 sequence (DNA): TGTGCCAGCAAGACAGGGTCTGGGGCCAACGTCCTGACTTTC. This gives the protein CASKTGSGANVLTF.

This chain links TRBV4-1 with TRBJ2-7; the match to TRBD2 covers 7 bases. The CDR3 has 20 amino acids. In germline, CDR1 is MGHRA, CDR2 YSYEKL. V lost 2 bases to trimming and J lost 2 bases; unmatched junction nucleotides: 21. CDR3 sequence (DNA): TGCGCCAGCAGCCAATTCCTACCGAGCGGGACTATACCACGGGCCTACGAGCAGTACTTC. Translating it yields CASSQFLPSGTIPRAYEQYF.

CDR3 DNA sequence: TGTGCCAGCAGTTTAGGGGGAAGACGGGGCACCGGGGAGCTGTTTTTT. Translation gives CASSLGGRRGTGELFF. The chain employs TRBV27 and TRBJ2-2, with D perhaps assigned TRBD1 or TRBD2 (5 bases each). The CDR3 consists of 16 residues. Trimming took 2 bases from V and 4 from J, leaving 14 bases between them. Germline CDR1 and CDR2: MNHEY and SMNVEV (reference sequence).

The chain uses TRBV12-1 and TRBJ2-7; the table's D call of TRBD1 was not tested on the DNA. TRBV12-1 is a pseudogene segment. The CDR3 spans 18 residues. DNA of the CDR3: TGTGCCAGCAGCTACGTCAGCTTCCGGGACAGAAGCTCCTACGAGCAGTACTTC. Translating gives CASSYVSFRDRSSYEQYF.

The chain uses TRBV10-3 and TRBJ1-2; 8 bases line up with TRBD1. V lost 2 bases and J lost 8; bases outside the gene matches: 4. The CDR3 runs to 13 residues. Per the germline V gene, CDR1 is ENHRY and CDR2 is SYGVKD. The CDR3 loop is CAISEGQGGGYTF. The CDR3 nucleotides read TGTGCCATCAGTGAGGGACAGGGAGGAGGCTACACCTTC.